This T cell receptor (beta chain) comes out of a study of identical twins. Findings of the study overall: Modelling approaches yielded underestimates of out-of-frame TCR alpha sharing between monozygotic twins. Invariant T cells like MAIT and iNKT could partly confound the zero-insertion analyses. Abundant beta clonotypes from cord blood had fewer insertions, unlike memory repertoires, which showed none.

CDR3 length: 12 amino acids. Germline-derived CDR1 and CDR2 are SQVTM and ANQGSEA. The ends were cut back, 7 bases at V and 3 bases at J, with 13 bases in the middle. TCRdb re-analysed the 5' RACE reads in MiXCR, keeping a single row per CDR3 protein. The data contain 1.5 million to 2 million distinct CDR3 sequences, more than 30% of them singletons. Note on this clonotype: Its antigen is unknown.

Sequencing used cord blood. The clonotype comes from a newborn girl in good health. This chain connects TRBV29-1 to TRBJ2-7, with D perhaps given as TRBD1 or TRBD2 (6 bases each). The CDR3 sequence: CSGRGAHYEQYF. The CDR3 region has the DNA TGCAGCGGTAGGGGGGCCCACTACGAGCAGTACTTC.